The rows below give T cell receptor beta chains drawn from one sample of a study of shared clonotypes between healthy human individuals. Clones were sequenced by immunoSEQ multiplex PCR, and TCRdb holds only the in-frame ones, with some missing. This sample has about 380,000 clones, with 96% found just once. Sequencing was performed on memory CD8+ T cells sorted from blood. The receptors come from a man aged 25-45 years in good health. Each CDR3 is given with its conserved first and last residue. A D gene is named only where the DNA matches it firmly. Rows may omit the clone size; those that give it use once, few, many or a size class.

v_call	j_call	clone_size	d_call	cdr3_nt	cdr3_aa
TRBV5-5	TRBJ2-3	.	.	.	CASSPKDVGTGSYF
TRBV20-1	TRBJ2-7	.	.	TGCAGTGCCCCCGGGAACGAGCAGTACTTC	CSAPGNEQYF
TRBV30	TRBJ2-7	once	.	TGTGCCTGGAGTGGCGGTAGCTCCTACGAGCAGTACTTC	CAWSGGSSYEQYF
TRBV28	TRBJ1-2	.	.	TGTGCCAGCAGTTTAAAACTATATGGCTACACCTTC	CASSLKLYGYTF
TRBV28	TRBJ2-3	.	.	TGTGCCAGCAATTATCTGTCCCCTCCCACCCCGGGGACAGATACGCAGTATTTT	CASNYLSPPTPGTDTQYF
TRBV27	TRBJ2-3	once	.	TGTGCCAGCAGATGGGCAGGGAGGTACAGCACAGATACGCAGTATTTT	CASRWAGRYSTDTQYF
TRBV4-2	TRBJ2-3	.	TRBD2	TGTGCCAGCAGCCAAGATACCAGCGGGAGGTCAGATACGCAGTATTTT	CASSQDTSGRSDTQYF
TRBV7-2	TRBJ2-2	.	TRBD2	TGTGCCAGCAGCCCCCCCCTGACTAGCGGGAGCACCGGGGAGCTGTTTTTT	CASSPPLTSGSTGELFF
TRBV9	TRBJ1-5	.	TRBD1	TGTGCCAGCAGCGTAGCAGGGGGAGGGAAGCCCCAGCATTTT	CASSVAGGGKPQHF
TRBV10-3	TRBJ1-3	once	TRBD1	TGTGCCACCCAGGGGGCAGCTGGAAACACCATATATTTT	CATQGAAGNTIYF
TRBV4-1	TRBJ2-5	.	TRBD2	TGCGCCAGCAGCCAAGATCGGTTCAGCGGGAGGGCGTGGGAGACCCAGTACTTC	CASSQDRFSGRAWETQYF
TRBV19	TRBJ1-1	.	.	TGTGCCAGTAGTACAGGGGTTAGGACTGAAGCTTTCTTT	CASSTGVRTEAFF
TRBV11-2	TRBJ2-1	.	TRBD2	TGTGCCAGCAGCTCCCAGACTAGCGGGAGAAACTACAATGAGCAGTTCTTC	CASSSQTSGRNYNEQFF
TRBV9	TRBJ2-1	.	TRBD2	TGTGCCAGCAGCGTACATACGGGAGGAACGGTAGATGAGCAGTTCTTC	CASSVHTGGTVDEQFF
TRBV5-1	TRBJ1-2	.	.	TGCGCCAGCAGCTTGGAGGGGTCGTCTGGCTACACCTTC	CASSLEGSSGYTF
TRBV25-1	TRBJ2-4	once	.	TGTGCCAGCAGTGAGGGGGGCGGAGAAAACATTCAGTACTTC	CASSEGGGENIQYF
TRBV9	TRBJ2-2	.	.	TGTGCCAGCAGCGTCCCCGTTAGCAGCCCCGCCGCGAACACCGGGGAGCTGTTTTTT	CASSVPVSSPAANTGELFF
TRBV9	TRBJ2-1	.	TRBD2	TGTGCCAGCAGCGTAGAGGCAGATCCGGGGGGGCAGTTCTTC	CASSVEADPGGQFF
TRBV13	TRBJ2-7	.	TRBD1	TGTGCCAGCAGCTCGACAGGGGGCCACGAGCAGTACTTC	CASSSTGGHEQYF
TRBV30	TRBJ2-2	once	TRBD1	TGTGCCTGGGGACAGGGGGCCGGGGAGCTGTTTTTT	CAWGQGAGELFF
TRBV15	TRBJ2-1	.	TRBD2	TGTGCCACCAGCAGAGGGGTTAGCGGGAATGAGCAGTTCTTC	CATSRGVSGNEQFF
TRBV19	TRBJ2-7	.	TRBD2	TGTGCCAGTAAGGCGACTAGCGACTCCTACGAGCAGTACTTC	CASKATSDSYEQYF
TRBV19	TRBJ2-2	.	TRBD2	TGTGCCAGTAGTATTGTTATGGGGGCTAGCGGGAGCACCGGGGAGCTGTTTTTT	CASSIVMGASGSTGELFF
TRBV6-6	TRBJ1-5	few	TRBD1	TGTGCCAGCAGTTCGCCGGGACAGGGCCTTGGGCAGCCCCAGCATTTT	CASSSPGQGLGQPQHF
TRBV13	TRBJ2-2	.	TRBD2	TGTGCCAGCAGCTTACGGGGGGGAACCGGGGAGCTGTTTTTT	CASSLRGGTGELFF
TRBV27	TRBJ2-3	once	.	TGTGCCAGCAGCTCCCTACGCACAGATACGCAGTATTTT	CASSSLRTDTQYF
TRBV28	TRBJ2-1	.	TRBD1	TGTGCCAGCAGTTTAATCGACAGGGAGAATGAGCAGTTCTTC	CASSLIDRENEQFF
TRBV6-1	TRBJ2-2	.	.	TGTGCCAGCAGGGGGACTGGGACCACCGGGGAGCTGTTTTTT	CASRGTGTTGELFF
TRBV6-6	TRBJ2-3	.	TRBD1	TGTGCCAGCAGTCCTACAGGGGCCACAGATACGCAGTATTTT	CASSPTGATDTQYF
TRBV5-1	TRBJ1-6	once	.	TGCGCCAGCAGTTTGTCCTTTCACAGAAATGATTCACCCCTCCACTTT	CASSLSFHRNDSPLHF
TRBV10-3	TRBJ2-5	.	.	TGTGCCATCAGTGGTCCTTTGGGGACCCAGTACTTC	CAISGPLGTQYF
TRBV4-1	TRBJ2-2	once	.	TGCGCCAGCAGCCAAGACGGGGGTGGAGGCACCGGGGAGCTGTTTTTT	CASSQDGGGGTGELFF
TRBV30	TRBJ1-1	.	.	TGTGCCTGGCACCTACAGGTGGGGGACACTGAAGCTTTCTTT	CAWHLQVGDTEAFF
TRBV7-9	TRBJ2-7	.	.	TGTGCCAGCAGCTTAGGATACGGGAGTGGCTACGAGCAGTACTTC	CASSLGYGSGYEQYF
TRBV10-3	TRBJ2-1	once	.	TGTGCCATCACCGGACCGAGCAATGAGCAGTTCTTC	CAITGPSNEQFF
TRBV19	TRBJ2-5	once	.	TGTGCCAGTAGTATCCAGCCAGGTGGGGCTTTCGAGACCCAGTACTTC	CASSIQPGGAFETQYF
TRBV5-1	TRBJ2-1	.	TRBD2	TGCGCCAGCAGCTTGGCTCCGGGGGGAGCTCGCTGGAATGAGCAGTTCTTC	CASSLAPGGARWNEQFF
TRBV19	TRBJ1-6	.	.	TGTGCCAGTAGTATAGACCGGGCCACCAATTCACCCCTCCACTTT	CASSIDRATNSPLHF
TRBV9	TRBJ2-3	.	.	TGTGCCAGCAGCGTGGAAGCGGCCACAGATACGCAGTATTTT	CASSVEAATDTQYF
TRBV6-1	TRBJ2-5	once	.	TGTGCCAGCAGAGACAACGTAGCGAAATGGGAGACCCAGTACTTC	CASRDNVAKWETQYF
TRBV27	TRBJ2-7	.	.	TGTGCCAGCAGTTCACAGGGGGGGTACGAGCAGTACTTC	CASSSQGGYEQYF
TRBV11-1	TRBJ2-6	.	.	TGTGCCAGCAGCTTAACTGGGGCCAACGTCCTGACTTTC	CASSLTGANVLTF
TRBV19	TRBJ1-5	.	.	TGTGCCAGTAGGGACAGCTACTATAGCAATCAGCCCCAGCATTTT	CASRDSYYSNQPQHF
TRBV27	TRBJ1-5	.	TRBD1	TGTGCCAGCAGTCCCCGACAGGGAGGACAGCCCCAGCATTTT	CASSPRQGGQPQHF
TRBV11-2	TRBJ1-3	.	TRBD1	TGTGCCAGCAGCTCCGGGACAGGGTTGAACACCATATATTTT	CASSSGTGLNTIYF
TRBV5-4	TRBJ2-7	.	TRBD2	TGTGCCAGCAGCTTGGTCGGACTAGCTTCCTCCGAGCAGTACTTC	CASSLVGLASSEQYF
TRBV2	TRBJ1-5	.	TRBD1	TGTGCCAGCAGGGGGGACAGGGGGCTTCAGCCCCAGCATTTT	CASRGDRGLQPQHF
TRBV5-1	TRBJ2-1	.	TRBD2	TGCGCCAGCCGAAGGGGGGGGCTAGCGGGACCGAGATCCAATGAGCAGTTCTTC	CASRRGGLAGPRSNEQFF
TRBV5-6	TRBJ1-3	.	.	TGTGCCAGCAGCTCTCCAGGGGTAGGGGGAAACACCATATATTTT	CASSSPGVGGNTIYF
TRBV4-1	TRBJ2-7	.	TRBD2	TGCGCCAGCAGCCAATCCCCAAGCGGGAGCTACGAGCAGTACTTC	CASSQSPSGSYEQYF
TRBV5-5	TRBJ2-3	.	.	TGTGCCAGCAGCGAGCCGGCAGTCACAGATACGCAGTATTTT	CASSEPAVTDTQYF
TRBV6-1	TRBJ2-3	.	TRBD2	TGTGCCAGCAGTGAACTAGCGGGCACAGATACGCAGTATTTT	CASSELAGTDTQYF
TRBV25-1	TRBJ2-1	.	.	TGTGCCAGCTCCGGACAGTCCAATGAGCAGTTCTTC	CASSGQSNEQFF
TRBV11-3	TRBJ2-6	.	.	TGTGCCAGCAGCTTCGTTATCTCTGGGGCCAACGTCCTGACTTTC	CASSFVISGANVLTF